Sequencing of this TCR beta chain was carried out in a study of blood T cell repertoires in COVID-19. Study overall: Sources were T cells, B-cell-depleted T cells, or PBMCs; the material itself was cDNA or gDNA.

CDR3 length: 17 amino acids. Between the trimmed V and J ends, which lost 2 bases and 0 bases, there was a span of 15 bases. Germline CDR1 MNHEY, CDR2 SMNVEV (reference sequence). The protocol was immunoSEQ multiplex PCR, while the TCRdb copy is restricted to in-frame clones and leaves out a portion. This sample has about 110,000 clones, with about 90% found just once. The chain employs TRBV27 and TRBJ2-3; possibly TRBD1 for D (5 bases). The origin of this receptor is a human donor in a cohort sampled during active COVID-19. The sequenced sample was peripheral blood. Here the CDR3 DNA reads TGTGCCAGCAGTTTAAAAGGGGTTGGGAAGAGCACAGATACGCAGTATTTT. Translating gives CASSLKGVGKSTDTQYF.